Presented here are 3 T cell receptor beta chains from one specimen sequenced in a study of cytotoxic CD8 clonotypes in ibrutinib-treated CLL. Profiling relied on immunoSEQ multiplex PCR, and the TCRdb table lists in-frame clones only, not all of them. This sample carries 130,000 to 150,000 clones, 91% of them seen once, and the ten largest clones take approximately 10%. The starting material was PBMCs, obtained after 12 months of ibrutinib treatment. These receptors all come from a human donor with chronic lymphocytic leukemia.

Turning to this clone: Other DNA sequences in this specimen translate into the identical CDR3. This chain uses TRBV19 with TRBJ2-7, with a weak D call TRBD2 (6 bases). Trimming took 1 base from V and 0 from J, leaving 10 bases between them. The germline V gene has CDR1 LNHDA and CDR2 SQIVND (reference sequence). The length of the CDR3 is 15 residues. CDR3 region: CASSIGPGSSYEQYF. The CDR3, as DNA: TGTGCCAGTAGTATAGGGCCCGGGAGCTCCTACGAGCAGTACTTC.

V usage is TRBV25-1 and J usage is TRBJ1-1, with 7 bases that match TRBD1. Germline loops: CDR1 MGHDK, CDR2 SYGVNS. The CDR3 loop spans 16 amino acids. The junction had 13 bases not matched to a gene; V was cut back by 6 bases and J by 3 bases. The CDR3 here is CASSLSDSRGDTEAFF. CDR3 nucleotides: TGTGCCAGCAGCTTATCGGACAGCAGGGGGGACACTGAAGCTTTCTTT.

For the CDR3, the DNA is TGTGCCGTCGGACAGGGTAATCAGCCCCAGCATTTT. Translated: CAVGQGNQPQHF. The chain uses TRBV10-3 and TRBJ1-5; the match to TRBD1 covers 8 bases. Germline CDR1 reads ENHRY; CDR2 reads SYGVKD. CDR3 length: 12 amino acids. The V segment lost 11 bases and the J segment 4 bases; nucleotides outside the gene matches: 4.